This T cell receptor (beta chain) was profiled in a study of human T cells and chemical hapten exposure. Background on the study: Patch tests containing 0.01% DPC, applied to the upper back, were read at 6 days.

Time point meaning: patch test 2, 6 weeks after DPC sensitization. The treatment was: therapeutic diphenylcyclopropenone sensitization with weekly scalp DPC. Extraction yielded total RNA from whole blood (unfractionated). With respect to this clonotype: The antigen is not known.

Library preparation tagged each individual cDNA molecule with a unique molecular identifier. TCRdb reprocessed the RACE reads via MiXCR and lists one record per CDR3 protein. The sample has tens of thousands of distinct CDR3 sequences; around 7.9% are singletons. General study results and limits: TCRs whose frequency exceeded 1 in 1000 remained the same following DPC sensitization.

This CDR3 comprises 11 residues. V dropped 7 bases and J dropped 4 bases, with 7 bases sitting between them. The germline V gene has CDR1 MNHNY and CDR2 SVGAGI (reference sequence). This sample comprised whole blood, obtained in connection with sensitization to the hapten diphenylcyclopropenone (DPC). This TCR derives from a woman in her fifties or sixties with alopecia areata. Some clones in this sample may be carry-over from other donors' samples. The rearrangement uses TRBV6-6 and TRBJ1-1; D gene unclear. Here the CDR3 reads CASTKGTEAFF. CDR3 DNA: TGTGCCAGCACCAAAGGCACTGAAGCTTTCTTT.